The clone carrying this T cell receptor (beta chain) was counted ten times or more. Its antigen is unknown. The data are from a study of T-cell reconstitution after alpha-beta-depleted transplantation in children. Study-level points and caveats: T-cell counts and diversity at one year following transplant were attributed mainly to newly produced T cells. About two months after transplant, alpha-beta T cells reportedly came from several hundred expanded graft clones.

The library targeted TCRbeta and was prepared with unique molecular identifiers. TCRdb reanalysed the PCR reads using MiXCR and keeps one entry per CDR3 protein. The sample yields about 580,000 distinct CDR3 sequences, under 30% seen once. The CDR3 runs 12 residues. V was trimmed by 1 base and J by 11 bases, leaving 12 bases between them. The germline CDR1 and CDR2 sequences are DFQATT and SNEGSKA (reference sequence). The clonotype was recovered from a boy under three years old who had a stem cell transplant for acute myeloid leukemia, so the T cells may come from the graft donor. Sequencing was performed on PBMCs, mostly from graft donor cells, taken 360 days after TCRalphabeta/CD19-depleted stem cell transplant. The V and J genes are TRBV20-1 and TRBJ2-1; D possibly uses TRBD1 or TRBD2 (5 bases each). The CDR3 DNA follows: TGCAGTGCTAGAGTAGGGGACGTTAAGCAGTTCTTC. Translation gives CSARVGDVKQFF.